The 24 T cell receptor beta chains in this list originate from one sample, sequenced in a study of OX40 agonist ivuxolimab in advanced cancers. Using immunoSEQ multiplex PCR, the repertoire was profiled, and TCRdb retains in-frame clones only, with some absent. Among around 63,000 clones listed, 79% were seen once. The material sequenced was CD4+ or CD8+ T cells sorted from blood, taken in a trial of the OX40 agonist ivuxolimab. Every receptor here comes from an adult with an advanced solid tumor such as melanoma, head and neck, liver or kidney cancer.

This sequence joins TRBV30 and TRBJ2-5, with D uncertain. CDR3 length: 10 residues. V gave up 3 bases and J gave up 2 bases, with 1 base separating them. Germline V CDR1 and CDR2: GTSNPN, SVGIG (reference sequence). CDR3 DNA sequence: TGTGCCTGGAGGCAAGAGACCCAGTACTTC. This encodes CAWRQETQYF.

The V gene is TRBV2, the J gene TRBJ1-3; no definite D call. The germline V gene encodes CDR1 SNHLY and CDR2 FYNNEI. V dropped 2 bases and J dropped 4 bases, with 9 bases sitting between them. The CDR3 is 14 amino acids. CDR3: CASSESRAGNTIYF. The DNA of the CDR3 is TGTGCCAGCAGTGAATCGCGGGCGGGAAACACCATATATTTT.

The V and J genes are TRBV27 and TRBJ2-7, with D perhaps TRBD1 (5 bases). This CDR3 has 15 residues. CDR1 and CDR2 (germline): MNHEY, SMNVEV (reference sequence). Trimming shortened V by 0 bases and J by 3 bases, and 12 bases separated the two germline ends. The CDR3 DNA reads TGTGCCAGCAGTTTATCGAAGGGGTGGTACTACGAGCAGTACTTC. Amino acids: CASSLSKGWYYEQYF.

This chain connects TRBV20-1 to TRBJ1-2; D call uncertain. The CDR3 spans 11 residues. V was pared by 5 bases and J by 8 bases, with 12 bases between. Germline CDR1 and CDR2: DFQATT and SNEGSKA (reference sequence). DNA of the CDR3: TGCAGTGCTCGGGAAGGAGTGGGCTACACCTTC. Translating it yields CSAREGVGYTF.

The rearrangement joins TRBV5-4 to TRBJ2-7; 10 nucleotides agree with TRBD1. V gave up 6 bases and J gave up 5 bases; unmatched junction bases: 8. The CDR3 covers 14 residues. Germline loops: CDR1 SGHNT, CDR2 YYREEE (reference sequence). The CDR3 DNA follows: TGTGCCAGCACCAGGCGAGGGACAGGGGACGAGCAGTACTTC. Residues: CASTRRGTGDEQYF.

On this clone: Distinct nucleotide sequences in the sample also encode this CDR3. The chain employs TRBV7-3 and TRBJ1-5; D gene unclear. Germline CDR1 reads SGHTA; CDR2 reads FQGTGA. There are 13 residues in the CDR3. Trimming shortened V by 1 base and J by 1 base, and 2 bases separated the two germline ends. CDR3 sequence reads: CASSLNSNQPQHF. CDR3 nucleotides: TGTGCCAGCAGCTTAAACAGCAATCAGCCCCAGCATTTT.

This clone showed up just a few times. This chain joins TRBV5-6 and TRBJ2-2; TRBD2 aligns across 16 bases. Germline CDR1 reads SGHDT; CDR2 reads YYEEEE. After removal of 3 bases from V and 4 bases from J, the junction contained 6 bases not matched to a gene. The CDR3 length is 18 residues. As DNA, the CDR3 is TGTGCCAGCAGCTCCGGGACTAGCGGGGGGGCCGCCACCGGGGAGCTGTTTTTT. It translates to CASSSGTSGGAATGELFF.

The V call is TRBV27, the J call TRBJ1-1; weak D call: TRBD1 (5 bases). V lost 0 bases to trimming and J lost 0 bases, with 11 bases between them. The CDR3 has 16 amino acids. Germline CDR1 reads MNHEY; CDR2 reads SMNVEV (reference sequence). The CDR3 protein is CASSLSYGGMNTEAFF. In DNA form, the CDR3 reads TGTGCCAGCAGTTTATCGTACGGGGGAATGAACACTGAAGCTTTCTTT.

The chain recombines TRBV5-1 with TRBJ1-1, with D possibly being TRBD1 (6 bases). V was clipped by 0 bases and J by 5 bases, with 14 bases between them. This CDR3 has 15 amino acids. CDR1 is SGHRS and CDR2 is YFSETQ in the germline V gene. The CDR3 region is CASSLEGDATTEAFF. CDR3 nucleotide sequence: TGCGCCAGCAGCTTGGAGGGGGACGCCACTACTGAAGCTTTCTTT.

This chain links TRBV7-9 with TRBJ2-5; D is uncertain. Germline CDR1 is SEHNR and CDR2 is FQNEAQ (reference sequence). This CDR3 is built from 15 residues. Trimming pared 5 bases from V and 5 bases from J, leaving 18 bases between. In DNA form, the CDR3 reads TGTGCCAGCAGCCCTTGGGCTTTAGGCCTGGAGACCCAGTACTTC. Its translation is CASSPWALGLETQYF.

The chain links TRBV5-1 to TRBJ1-2, with 10 bases fitting TRBD1. The CDR3 totals 15 residues. V shed 4 bases and J 5 bases; nucleotides not matched to a gene: 8. CDR1 SGHRS and CDR2 YFSETQ come from the germline V gene. The CDR3, as DNA: TGCGCCAGCAGCGTTCAGCCGGGACAGGGGTATGGCTACACCTTC. This codes for CASSVQPGQGYGYTF.

The CDR3 loop reads CASRGGLAGVSWSYNEQFF. CDR3 nucleotide sequence: TGTGCCAGCAGGGGGGGACTAGCGGGAGTTAGTTGGTCCTACAATGAGCAGTTCTTC. This sequence joins TRBV28 and TRBJ2-1; 14 bases fit TRBD2. Germline CDR1 and CDR2: MDHEN and SYDVKM. The CDR3 length is 19 residues. The junction had 11 bases not matched to a gene; V was cut back by 6 bases and J by 1 base.

The V call is TRBV29-1, the J call TRBJ2-7, with D hard to call. The CDR3 length is 14 residues. Trimming cost V 0 bases and J 3 bases, with 12 bases left between them. Germline V gives CDR1 SQVTM, CDR2 ANQGSEA. CDR3 loop: CSVEDRSSSYEQYF. CDR3 DNA: TGCAGCGTTGAAGACCGGAGTAGCAGCTACGAGCAGTACTTC.

This clone was recorded once. The chain's CDR3 is CASSQGLFSADDEQYF. The CDR3 region has the DNA TGCGCCAGCAGCCAAGGTCTGTTTAGCGCGGACGACGAGCAGTACTTC. The chain links TRBV4-3 to TRBJ2-7; TRBD2 is a possible D gene (5 bases). The germline CDR1 and CDR2 sequences are LGHNA and YSLEER. With 1 base removed from V and 5 bases from J, the gap between germline ends came to 18 bases. The CDR3 is 16 amino acids.

This rearrangement joins TRBV27 to TRBJ1-1; tentatively, D is TRBD1 (6 bases). This CDR3 contains 14 residues. Germline assignment: CDR1 MNHEY and CDR2 SMNVEV (reference sequence). V lost 4 bases and J 6 bases, leaving 15 bases between the germline ends. The CDR3 nucleotides read TGTGCCAGCAGTTCTGGGCAGGGGAGGGCTGAAGCTTTCTTT. Its protein is CASSSGQGRAEAFF.

This chain uses TRBV30 with TRBJ2-7; D may be TRBD1 (5 bases). The V end lost 0 bases, the J end lost 6 bases, and 9 bases lay between the germline ends. The CDR3 spans 12 residues. Per the germline V gene, CDR1 is GTSNPN and CDR2 is SVGIG (reference sequence). Here the CDR3 DNA reads TGTGCCTGGAGTGTTCTGACAGCCGAGCAGTACTTC. This codes for CAWSVLTAEQYF. The full variable domain, completed using reference TRBV30 and TRBJ2-7, is SQTIHQWPATLVQPVGSPLSLECTVEGTSNPNLYWYRQAAGRGLQLLFYSVGIGQISSEVPQNLSASRPQDRQFILSSKKLLLSDSGFYLCAWSVLTAEQYFGPGTRLTVT.

This clone was recorded only once. V usage is TRBV27 and J usage is TRBJ2-1; possible D gene TRBD1, 6 bases. Germline V lookup: CDR1 MNHEY, CDR2 SMNVEV (reference sequence). CDR3 length equals 16 residues. The ends were cut back, 3 bases at V and 0 bases at J, with 12 bases in the middle. In DNA, the CDR3 is TGTGCCAGCAGTTTTCTCGGGACAAACTCCTACAATGAGCAGTTCTTC. Its translation: CASSFLGTNSYNEQFF.

This rearrangement joins TRBV6-5 to TRBJ2-1; the D is unclear. The V gene's germline CDR1 is MNHEY and CDR2 SVGAGI. Between the trimmed V and J ends, which lost 6 bases and 7 bases, there was a span of 10 bases. The CDR3 contains 12 residues. CDR3 bases: TGTGCCAGCAGCCCCCAGAAAAATGAGCAGTTCTTC. Translating gives CASSPQKNEQFF.

This chain uses TRBV9 with TRBJ2-3; D gene ambiguous. This CDR3 contains 14 residues. In germline, CDR1 is SGDLS, CDR2 YYNGEE. The ends were cut back, 0 bases at V and 1 base at J, with 6 bases in the middle. In DNA, the CDR3 is TGTGCCAGCAGCGTAGTCGTCGGCACAGATACGCAGTATTTT. This encodes CASSVVVGTDTQYF.

The chain employs TRBV5-1 and TRBJ2-5; 9 positions agree with TRBD1. This CDR3 is built from 15 residues. V was pared by 7 bases and J by 2 bases, with 9 bases of the junction left unmatched. Germline CDR1 SGHRS, CDR2 YFSETQ. CDR3 region: CASRPQGQGQETQYF. In DNA, the CDR3 is TGCGCCAGCCGCCCCCAGGGACAGGGTCAAGAGACCCAGTACTTC.

The V and J genes are TRBV7-3 and TRBJ2-6, with D unresolved. Germline lookup yields CDR1 SGHTA and CDR2 FQGTGA. The CDR3 has 14 amino acids. The V gene lost 1 base and the J gene lost 0 bases, with 1 base spanning the gap. In nucleotides, the CDR3 is TGTGCCAGCAGCTTAAGCTCTGGGGCCAACGTCCTGACTTTC. The encoded protein is CASSLSSGANVLTF.

V and J are TRBV10-3 and TRBJ1-1, with 8 bases matching TRBD1. V trimming: 0 bases; J trimming: 3 bases; junction bases outside the gene matches: 12. The germline gives CDR1 ENHRY, CDR2 SYGVKD. The CDR3 totals 18 residues. In DNA form, the CDR3 reads TGTGCCATCAGTGAGTCTAGCCTACTAGACAGGGGTGACACTGAAGCTTTCTTT. Residues: CAISESSLLDRGDTEAFF.

The genes are TRBV2 and TRBJ2-1; D unclear. Trimming cost V 5 bases and J 13 bases, with 3 bases left between them. The V gene's germline CDR1 is SNHLY and CDR2 FYNNEI. This CDR3 comprises 8 residues. The chain's CDR3 is CASSPQFF. The CDR3 DNA reads as TGTGCCAGCAGTCCTCAGTTCTTC.

The chain carries TRBV5-1 and TRBJ2-2, with 8 bases identical to TRBD1. The CDR3 contains 15 residues. Losses at the gene ends were 5 bases for V and 3 bases for J; bases not matched to a gene: 6. Germline CDR1 is SGHRS and CDR2 is YFSETQ. The CDR3 DNA reads TGCGCCAGCAGTGTTGGACAGGGAGACACCGGGGAGCTGTTTTTT. Its translation: CASSVGQGDTGELFF.